Listed below are T cell receptor beta chains from one sample, sequenced in a study of tumor and adjacent non-tumor tissue in lung cancer. One entry per CDR3 protein, called by TCRdb with MiXCR from the multiplex PCR reads. The repertoire holds about 140,000 distinct CDR3 sequences, with 60% to 70% as singletons. The specimen sequenced was lung tumor tissue. The origin of the receptors is a man aged 55 to 69 with small cell lung cancer. Each CDR3 is given with its conserved first and last residue. Each record gives: D gene, J gene, CDR3 length, clone size, V gene, CDR3 DNA, CDR3 protein. A D gene is named only where the DNA matches it firmly. The size field is filled for only some rows; it gives once, few, many or a size class.

D gene: -
J gene: TRBJ2-2
CDR3 length: 15
clone size: once
V gene: TRBV12-5
CDR3 DNA: TGTGCTAGTGCCTCATCAGGACGGAACAACGGGGAGCTGTTTTTT
CDR3 protein: CASASSGRNNGELFF

D gene: -
J gene: TRBJ2-6
CDR3 length: 17
clone size: medium-sized
V gene: TRBV29-1
CDR3 DNA: TGCAGCGTTAATTCTGGTCTGGGGGCCTCTGGGGCCAACGTCCTGACTTTC
CDR3 protein: CSVNSGLGASGANVLTF

D gene: TRBD2
J gene: TRBJ2-1
CDR3 length: 15
clone size: many
V gene: TRBV29-1
CDR3 DNA: TGCAGCGTTGGACTAGCGGGAAGTAAGGCGGATGAGCAGTTCTTC
CDR3 protein: CSVGLAGSKADEQFF

D gene: -
J gene: TRBJ2-7
CDR3 length: 13
clone size: -
V gene: TRBV11-2
CDR3 DNA: TGTGCCAGCAGTCCGCTGGTCGTCCACGAGCAGTACTTC
CDR3 protein: CASSPLVVHEQYF

D gene: TRBD1
J gene: TRBJ1-1
CDR3 length: 13
clone size: -
V gene: TRBV10-3
CDR3 DNA: TGTGCCAGCACGACAGGGGGGGAAACTGAAGCTTTCTTT
CDR3 protein: CASTTGGETEAFF

D gene: -
J gene: TRBJ1-1
CDR3 length: 13
clone size: -
V gene: TRBV20-1
CDR3 DNA: TGCAGTGCTAGAATGGACAGGAACACTGAAGCTTTCTTT
CDR3 protein: CSARMDRNTEAFF

D gene: TRBD2
J gene: TRBJ2-3
CDR3 length: 13
clone size: -
V gene: TRBV29-1
CDR3 DNA: TGCACAGTAGAGGTGGGAGGGGCAGATACGCAGTATTTT
CDR3 protein: CTVEVGGADTQYF

D gene: -
J gene: TRBJ2-4
CDR3 length: 15
clone size: -
V gene: TRBV19
CDR3 DNA: TGTGCCAGTAGTACAACGAACAGGATCAAAAACATTCAGTACTTC
CDR3 protein: CASSTTNRIKNIQYF

D gene: -
J gene: TRBJ2-2
CDR3 length: 16
clone size: -
V gene: TRBV11-1
CDR3 DNA: TGTGCCAGCAGATACGAACTGGGACTTAGAACCGGGGAGCTGTTTTTT
CDR3 protein: CASRYELGLRTGELFF

D gene: -
J gene: TRBJ2-5
CDR3 length: 13
clone size: once
V gene: TRBV5-4
CDR3 DNA: TGTGCCAGTAACAATGGAGAGCAAGAGACCCAGTACTTC
CDR3 protein: CASNNGEQETQYF

D gene: -
J gene: TRBJ1-4
CDR3 length: 14
clone size: few
V gene: TRBV28
CDR3 DNA: TGTGCCAGCAGTCCCGGGAGCACTAATGAAAAACTGTTTTTT
CDR3 protein: CASSPGSTNEKLFF

D gene: -
J gene: TRBJ1-1
CDR3 length: 13
clone size: -
V gene: TRBV20-1
CDR3 DNA: TGCAGTGTTAAGGCGTGGGCTAACACTGAAGCTTTCTTT
CDR3 protein: CSVKAWANTEAFF

D gene: -
J gene: TRBJ2-5
CDR3 length: 13
clone size: -
V gene: TRBV2
CDR3 DNA: TGTGCCAGCACCGGTTTTGTTCTAGCGACCCAGTACTTC
CDR3 protein: CASTGFVLATQYF

D gene: -
J gene: TRBJ2-3
CDR3 length: 14
clone size: few
V gene: TRBV7-9
CDR3 DNA: TGTGCCAGCAGCCCAGGGACGACCACAGATACGCAGTATTTT
CDR3 protein: CASSPGTTTDTQYF

D gene: -
J gene: TRBJ2-1
CDR3 length: 13
clone size: -
V gene: TRBV11-2
CDR3 DNA: TGTGCTAGCAGCCTCAGACTAGTCAATGAGCAGTTCTTC
CDR3 protein: CASSLRLVNEQFF

D gene: TRBD2
J gene: TRBJ2-7
CDR3 length: 15
clone size: many
V gene: TRBV6-5
CDR3 DNA: TGTGCCAGCAGTTCCAAGGGACTAGCGCCCTACGAGCAGTACTTC
CDR3 protein: CASSSKGLAPYEQYF

D gene: -
J gene: TRBJ2-5
CDR3 length: 16
clone size: few
V gene: TRBV11-2
CDR3 DNA: TGTGCCAGCAGCTTAGGGCGGTACTTGAGGGGTGACACCCAGTACTTC
CDR3 protein: CASSLGRYLRGDTQYF

D gene: -
J gene: TRBJ2-3
CDR3 length: 12
clone size: few
V gene: TRBV11-3
CDR3 DNA: TGTGCCAGCAGCTTGTTGTCAGATACGCAGTATTTT
CDR3 protein: CASSLLSDTQYF

D gene: -
J gene: TRBJ1-3
CDR3 length: 12
clone size: -
V gene: TRBV20-1
CDR3 DNA: TGCAGTGCTAGAGCGGATGGAAACACCATATATTTT
CDR3 protein: CSARADGNTIYF

D gene: TRBD1
J gene: TRBJ2-1
CDR3 length: 15
clone size: many
V gene: TRBV11-1
CDR3 DNA: TGTGCCAGCAGCCCACGACAGGGTCGTCGCAATGAGCAGTTCTTC
CDR3 protein: CASSPRQGRRNEQFF

D gene: -
J gene: TRBJ2-3
CDR3 length: 12
clone size: -
V gene: TRBV7-8
CDR3 DNA: TGTGCCGCCCTCGGGAGCACAGATACGCAGTGTTTT
CDR3 protein: CAALGSTDTQCF

D gene: TRBD1
J gene: TRBJ2-3
CDR3 length: 15
clone size: -
V gene: TRBV5-6
CDR3 DNA: TGTGCCAGCAGCCACCTTAAGGGGGCTACAAATACGCAGTATTTT
CDR3 protein: CASSHLKGATNTQYF

D gene: TRBD1
J gene: TRBJ2-7
CDR3 length: 15
clone size: few
V gene: TRBV20-1
CDR3 DNA: TGCAGTGCTAGAGGGGACAGGGAAGGCACCTACGAGCAGTACTTC
CDR3 protein: CSARGDREGTYEQYF

D gene: -
J gene: TRBJ1-5
CDR3 length: 13
clone size: -
V gene: TRBV11-3
CDR3 DNA: TGTGCCAGCAGCCCAATGTGGGGGGATACGCAGCATTTT
CDR3 protein: CASSPMWGDTQHF

D gene: TRBD2
J gene: TRBJ2-1
CDR3 length: 18
clone size: -
V gene: TRBV10-1
CDR3 DNA: TGCGCCAGCAGTTCCGGGACTAGCGGGAGCGGTTCCTACAATGAGCAGTTCTTC
CDR3 protein: CASSSGTSGSGSYNEQFF

D gene: -
J gene: TRBJ1-6
CDR3 length: 13
clone size: few
V gene: TRBV6-1
CDR3 DNA: TGTGCCGGCCAGGGTGAACTAAATTCACCCCTCCACTTT
CDR3 protein: CAGQGELNSPLHF

D gene: -
J gene: TRBJ2-5
CDR3 length: 12
clone size: many
V gene: TRBV20-1
CDR3 DNA: TGCAGTGCTAGTGAAACTAGAGTGACCCAGTACTTC
CDR3 protein: CSASETRVTQYF

D gene: -
J gene: TRBJ2-5
CDR3 length: 12
clone size: -
V gene: TRBV24-1
CDR3 DNA: TGTGTCACCAGGGGGGATGGAGAGACCCAGTACTTC
CDR3 protein: CVTRGDGETQYF

D gene: -
J gene: TRBJ1-2
CDR3 length: 12
clone size: -
V gene: TRBV29-1
CDR3 DNA: TGCAGTGTTTGGGAGTTCACATTTGGCTACACCTTC
CDR3 protein: CSVWEFTFGYTF

D gene: -
J gene: TRBJ1-6
CDR3 length: 13
clone size: -
V gene: TRBV14
CDR3 DNA: TGTGCCAGCAGCCAAGTTCTGGATTCACCCCTCCACTTT
CDR3 protein: CASSQVLDSPLHF

D gene: -
J gene: TRBJ1-1
CDR3 length: 13
clone size: -
V gene: TRBV29-1
CDR3 DNA: TGCAGCGCAAAGGGCCGCGCGATCAATGAAGCTTTCTTT
CDR3 protein: CSAKGRAINEAFF

D gene: -
J gene: TRBJ2-5
CDR3 length: 13
clone size: -
V gene: TRBV6-2/TRBV6-3
CDR3 DNA: TGTGCCAGCTGTTACCACAGTCAAGAGACCCAGTACTTC
CDR3 protein: CASCYHSQETQYF

D gene: TRBD2
J gene: TRBJ2-1
CDR3 length: 16
clone size: -
V gene: TRBV4-1
CDR3 DNA: TGCGCCAGCAGCCATAGCCCAGCTAGCGGCCACTATGAGCAGTTCTTC
CDR3 protein: CASSHSPASGHYEQFF

D gene: TRBD2
J gene: TRBJ2-1
CDR3 length: 16
clone size: -
V gene: TRBV20-1
CDR3 DNA: TGCGGTGCTAGAGTCCTACTAGCGAGATTATACAATGAGCAGTTCTTC
CDR3 protein: CGARVLLARLYNEQFF

D gene: -
J gene: TRBJ2-7
CDR3 length: 15
clone size: -
V gene: TRBV11-3
CDR3 DNA: TGTGCCAGCAGCTTATCCGGCCAAGGACCCTACGAGCAGTACTTC
CDR3 protein: CASSLSGQGPYEQYF

D gene: TRBD1
J gene: TRBJ2-5
CDR3 length: 13
clone size: -
V gene: TRBV6-1
CDR3 DNA: TGTGCCGTCAGAGGACAGGGCCAAGAGATCCAGTACTTC
CDR3 protein: CAVRGQGQEIQYF

D gene: -
J gene: TRBJ1-5
CDR3 length: 13
clone size: -
V gene: TRBV6-5
CDR3 DNA: TGTGCCAGCAGGAGGACGGTGGGTCAGTCCCAGCATTTT
CDR3 protein: CASRRTVGQSQHF

D gene: TRBD2
J gene: TRBJ2-1
CDR3 length: 14
clone size: -
V gene: TRBV12-3/TRBV12-4
CDR3 DNA: TGTGCCAGCAGTATTGGACTAGCGGGCCGCGGGCAGTTCTTC
CDR3 protein: CASSIGLAGRGQFF